This T cell receptor (beta chain) emerged from a study of T cell responses to AZD1222 COVID-19 vaccine. Study-wide points: A reported finding is that nearly half of spike-specific TCRs target unmutated variant regions. Receipt of two AZD1222 doses was followed by a rise in Spike-specific TCR breadth and depth. Clonal diversity was possibly underestimated, and the donors were mostly white British, with more females.

Germline-derived CDR1 and CDR2 are SSHAT and FNYEAQ (reference sequence). The CDR3 is 13 amino acids. Some second doses came at about 4 weeks and others at about 12 weeks; these were pooled. In its sample, this clone was seen once. As yet, its antigen is unknown. A read error may account for a junction end that differs from germline. Assay used: immunoSEQ multiplex PCR; TCRdb lists only in-frame clones, some missing. The sample consists of approximately 90,000 clones, 89% of them appearing once. The genes are TRBV7-7 and TRBJ1-1; D is unresolved. Sequences were derived from peripheral blood, sampled 28 days after the second AZD1222 dose. The clonotype was recovered from an adult who received the AZD1222 COVID-19 vaccine. The CDR3 loop is CASSLSVNTEAFF. CDR3 bases: TGTGCTAGCAGCTTATCAGTGAACACTGAAGCTTTCTTT. Using reference TRBV7-7 and TRBJ1-1 for the parts outside the CDR3, the full variable domain is GAGVSQSPRYKVTKRGQDVTLRCDPISSHATLYWYQQALGQGPEFLTYFNYEAQPDKSGLPSDRFSAERPEGSISTLTIQRTEQRDSAMYRCASSLSVNTEAFFGQGTRLTVV.